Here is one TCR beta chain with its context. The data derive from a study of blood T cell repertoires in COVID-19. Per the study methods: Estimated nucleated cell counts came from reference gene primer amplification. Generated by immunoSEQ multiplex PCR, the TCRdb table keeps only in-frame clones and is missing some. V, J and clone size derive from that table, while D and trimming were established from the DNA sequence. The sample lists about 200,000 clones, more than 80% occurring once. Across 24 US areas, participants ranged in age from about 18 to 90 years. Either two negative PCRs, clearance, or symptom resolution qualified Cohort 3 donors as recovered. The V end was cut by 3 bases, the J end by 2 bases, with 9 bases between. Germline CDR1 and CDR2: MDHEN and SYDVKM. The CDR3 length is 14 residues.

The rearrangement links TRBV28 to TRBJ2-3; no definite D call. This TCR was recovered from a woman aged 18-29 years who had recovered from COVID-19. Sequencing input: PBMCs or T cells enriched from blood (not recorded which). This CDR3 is CASSLAAATDTQYF. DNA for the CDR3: TGTGCCAGCAGTTTGGCCGCGGCCACAGATACGCAGTATTTT.